This TCR beta chain was observed in a study of vaccination and CD4 T cells after COVID-19. Study summary: Overlapping spike peptides from SARS-CoV-2, HCoV-NL63, HCoV-OC43 and HCoV-229E served to stimulate the cells.

This CDR3 has 14 residues. The germline V gene encodes CDR1 DFQATT and CDR2 SNEGSKA (reference sequence). The Oncomine TCR Beta short-read assay sequenced DNA from cultured CD4+ T cells. TCRdb itself ran the PCR reads through MiXCR, one entry per CDR3 protein. The sample shows 11,000 to 15,000 distinct CDR3 sequences, 20% to 25% of them seen only once. This clonotype was counted between two and nine times. What it binds is not known. Mismatch with germline at one junction end may stem from a read error. Treatment specified: roughly 11-day PBMC culture with coronavirus spike peptide pools or control peptides (ViraFEST assay).

The clonotype was recovered from a human donor who had recovered from COVID-19. The chain couples TRBV20-1 to TRBJ2-7, with 8 nucleotides matching TRBD2. The source material was CD4+ T cells from blood, cultured in vitro, sampled after SARS-CoV-2 vaccination. The CDR3 nucleotides are TGCAGTGCTAGGGGCAAGGCGGGAGGCTTCCCCCCGGAATTC. Encoded protein: CSARGKAGGFPPEF.